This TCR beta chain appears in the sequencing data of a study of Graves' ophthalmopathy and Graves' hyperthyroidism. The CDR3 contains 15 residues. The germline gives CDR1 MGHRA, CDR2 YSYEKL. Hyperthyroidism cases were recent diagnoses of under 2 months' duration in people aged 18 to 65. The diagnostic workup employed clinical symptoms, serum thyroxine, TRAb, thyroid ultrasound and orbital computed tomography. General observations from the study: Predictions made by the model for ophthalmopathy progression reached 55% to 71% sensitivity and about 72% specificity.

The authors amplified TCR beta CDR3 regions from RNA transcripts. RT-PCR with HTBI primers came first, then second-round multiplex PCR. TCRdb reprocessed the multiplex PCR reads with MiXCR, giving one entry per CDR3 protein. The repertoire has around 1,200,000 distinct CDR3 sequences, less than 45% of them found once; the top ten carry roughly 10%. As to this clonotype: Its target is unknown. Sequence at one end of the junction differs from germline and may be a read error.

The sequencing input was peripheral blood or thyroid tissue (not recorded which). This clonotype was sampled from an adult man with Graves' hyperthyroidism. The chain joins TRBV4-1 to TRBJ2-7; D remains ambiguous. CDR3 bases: TGCGCCAGCAACCAAAAAAGGGAAGGATCCTACGAGCAGTACTTC. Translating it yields CASNQKREGSYEQYF.